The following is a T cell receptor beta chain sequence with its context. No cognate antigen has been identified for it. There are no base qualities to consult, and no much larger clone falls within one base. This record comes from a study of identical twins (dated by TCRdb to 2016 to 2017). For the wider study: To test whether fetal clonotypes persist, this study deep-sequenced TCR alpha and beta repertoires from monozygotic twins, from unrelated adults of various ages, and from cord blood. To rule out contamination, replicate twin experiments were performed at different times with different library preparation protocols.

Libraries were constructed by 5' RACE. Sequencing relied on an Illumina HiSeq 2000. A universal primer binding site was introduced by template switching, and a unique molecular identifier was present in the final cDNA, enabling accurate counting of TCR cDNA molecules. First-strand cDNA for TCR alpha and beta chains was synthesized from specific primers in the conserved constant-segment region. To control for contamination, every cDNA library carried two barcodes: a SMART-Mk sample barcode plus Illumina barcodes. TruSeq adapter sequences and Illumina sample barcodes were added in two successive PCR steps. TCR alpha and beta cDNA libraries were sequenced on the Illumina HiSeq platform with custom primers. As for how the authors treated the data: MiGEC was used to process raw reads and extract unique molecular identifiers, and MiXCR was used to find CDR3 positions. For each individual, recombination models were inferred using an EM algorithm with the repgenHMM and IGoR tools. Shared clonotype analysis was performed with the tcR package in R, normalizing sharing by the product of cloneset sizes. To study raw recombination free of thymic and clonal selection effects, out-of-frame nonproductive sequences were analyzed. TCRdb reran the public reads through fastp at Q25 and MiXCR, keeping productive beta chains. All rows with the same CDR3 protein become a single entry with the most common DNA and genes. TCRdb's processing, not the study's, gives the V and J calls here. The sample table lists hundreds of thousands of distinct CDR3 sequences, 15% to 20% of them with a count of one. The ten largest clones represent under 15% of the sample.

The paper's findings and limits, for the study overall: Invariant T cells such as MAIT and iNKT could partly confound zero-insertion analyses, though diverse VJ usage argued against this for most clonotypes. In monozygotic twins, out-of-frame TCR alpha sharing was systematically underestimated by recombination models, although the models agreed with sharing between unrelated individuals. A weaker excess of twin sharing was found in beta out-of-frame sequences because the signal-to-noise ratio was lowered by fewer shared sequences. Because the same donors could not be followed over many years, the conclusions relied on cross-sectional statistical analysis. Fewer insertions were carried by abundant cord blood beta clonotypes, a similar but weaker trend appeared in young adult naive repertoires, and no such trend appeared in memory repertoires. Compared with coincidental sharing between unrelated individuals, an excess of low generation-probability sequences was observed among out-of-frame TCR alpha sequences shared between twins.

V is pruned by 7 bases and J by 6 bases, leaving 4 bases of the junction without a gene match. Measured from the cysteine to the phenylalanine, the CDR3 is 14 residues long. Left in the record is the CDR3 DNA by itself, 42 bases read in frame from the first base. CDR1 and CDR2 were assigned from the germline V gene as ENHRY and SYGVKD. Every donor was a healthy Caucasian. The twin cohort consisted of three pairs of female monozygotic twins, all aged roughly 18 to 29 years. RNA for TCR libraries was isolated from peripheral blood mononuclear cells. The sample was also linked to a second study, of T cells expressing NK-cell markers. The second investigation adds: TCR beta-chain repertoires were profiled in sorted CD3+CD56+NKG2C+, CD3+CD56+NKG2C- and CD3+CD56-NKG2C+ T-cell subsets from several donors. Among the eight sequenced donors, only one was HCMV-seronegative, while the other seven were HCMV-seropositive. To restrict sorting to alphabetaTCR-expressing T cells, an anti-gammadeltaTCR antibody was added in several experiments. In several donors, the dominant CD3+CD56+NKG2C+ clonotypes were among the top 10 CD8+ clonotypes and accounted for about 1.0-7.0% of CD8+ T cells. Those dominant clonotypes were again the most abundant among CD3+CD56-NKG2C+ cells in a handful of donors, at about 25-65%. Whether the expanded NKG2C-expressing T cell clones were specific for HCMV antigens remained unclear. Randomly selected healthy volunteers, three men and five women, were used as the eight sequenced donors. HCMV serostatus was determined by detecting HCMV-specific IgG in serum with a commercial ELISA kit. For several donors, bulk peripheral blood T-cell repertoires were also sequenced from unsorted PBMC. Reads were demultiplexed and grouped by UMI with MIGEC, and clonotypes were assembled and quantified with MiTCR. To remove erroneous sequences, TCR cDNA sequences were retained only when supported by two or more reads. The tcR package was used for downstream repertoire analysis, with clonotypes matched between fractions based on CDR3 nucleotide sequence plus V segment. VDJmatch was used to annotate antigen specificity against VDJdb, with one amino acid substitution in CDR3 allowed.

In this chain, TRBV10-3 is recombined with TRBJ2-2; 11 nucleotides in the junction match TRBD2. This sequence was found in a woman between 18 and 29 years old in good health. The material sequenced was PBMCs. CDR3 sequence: CAINPSGRPGELFF. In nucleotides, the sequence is TGTGCCATCAATCCTAGCGGGAGGCCCGGGGAGCTGTTTTTT.